This T cell receptor (beta chain) derives from a study of human T cells and chemical hapten exposure. Across the whole study: Diphenylcyclopropenone doses were given weekly to the scalps of patients across the roughly 22-week study. It was small differences in pooled library volume that mainly caused per-sample TCR yields to vary. Study-level findings and limits: Alopecia in the donors means their immune response may deviate from healthy people's.

On this clonotype: The antigen is undetermined.

Germline V gene lookup returns CDR1 SGHVS and CDR2 FQNEAQ. The CDR3 extends over 17 amino acids. V lost 0 bases to trimming and J lost 4 bases, with 18 bases between them. TCRdb called the RACE reads again in MiXCR, with one record for every CDR3 protein. This sample has roughly 52,000 distinct CDR3 sequences, with about 10% found just once. Time point given: patch test 2, 6 weeks after DPC sensitization. Noted treatment: therapeutic diphenylcyclopropenone sensitization with weekly scalp DPC. This sequence joins TRBV7-8 and TRBJ1-1; D possibly corresponds to TRBD1 (6 bases). The receptor's source is a woman aged 50 to 60 with alopecia areata. Some clones in this sample may be carry-over from other donors' samples. Sequenced here: whole blood, sampled in connection with sensitization to the hapten diphenylcyclopropenone (DPC). The CDR3 coding sequence is TGTGCCAGCAGCTTAGCTTTCAGCCCAGGGGCTCGCACTGAAGCTTTCTTT. Its protein is CASSLAFSPGARTEAFF.